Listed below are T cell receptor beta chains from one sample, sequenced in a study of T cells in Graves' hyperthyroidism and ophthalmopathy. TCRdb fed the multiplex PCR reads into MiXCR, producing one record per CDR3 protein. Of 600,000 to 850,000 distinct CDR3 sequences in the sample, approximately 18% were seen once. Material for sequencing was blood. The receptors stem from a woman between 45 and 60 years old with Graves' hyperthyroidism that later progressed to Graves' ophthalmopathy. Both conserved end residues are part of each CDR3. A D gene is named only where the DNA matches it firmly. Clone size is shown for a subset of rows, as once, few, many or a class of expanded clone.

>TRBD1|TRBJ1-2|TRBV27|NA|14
CASSSTGYSYGYTF
TGTGCCAGCAGTTCGACAGGGTATAGCTATGGCTACACCTTC
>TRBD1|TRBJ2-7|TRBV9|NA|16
CASSVELQGAIYEQYF
TGTGCCAGCAGCGTAGAACTACAGGGGGCTATCTACGAGCAGTACTTC
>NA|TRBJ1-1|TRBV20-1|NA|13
CSARVHGNISSFF
TGCAGTGCTAGAGTTCACGGGAACATATCCTCTTTCTTT
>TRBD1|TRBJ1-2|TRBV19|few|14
CASSSIRGQVGYTF
TGTGCCAGTAGCTCGATCAGGGGGCAGGTTGGCTACACCTTC
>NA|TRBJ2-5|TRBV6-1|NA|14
CASSSLASQETQYF
TGTGCCAGCAGTTCCCTAGCGTCCCAAGAGACCCAGTACTTC
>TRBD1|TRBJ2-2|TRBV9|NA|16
CASSGWGQGATGELFF
TGTGCCAGCAGTGGGTGGGGACAGGGGGCCACCGGGGAGCTGTTTTTT
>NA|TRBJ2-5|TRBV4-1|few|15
CASSQGAGTQETQYF
TGCGCCAGCAGCCAAGGAGCAGGGACGCAAGAGACCCAGTACTTC
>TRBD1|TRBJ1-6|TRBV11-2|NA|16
CASSRRRDRGSSPLHF
TGTGCCAGCAGCCGAAGGCGGGACAGGGGTTCTTCACCCCTCCACTTT
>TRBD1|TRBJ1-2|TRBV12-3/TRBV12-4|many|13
CASSGTVNYGYTF
TGTGCCAGCAGTGGGACAGTTAACTATGGCTACACCTTC
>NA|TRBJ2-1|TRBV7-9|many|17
CASSLRSGTPANNEQFF
TGTGCCAGCAGCTTAAGGTCAGGGACTCCCGCAAACAATGAGCAGTTCTTC
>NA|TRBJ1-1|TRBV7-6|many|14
CASSPEPAATEAFF
TGTGCCAGCAGCCCCGAGCCAGCGGCCACTGAAGCTTTCTTT
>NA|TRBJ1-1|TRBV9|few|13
CASSVSARAEAFF
TGTGCCAGCAGCGTAAGTGCTCGCGCTGAAGCTTTCTTT
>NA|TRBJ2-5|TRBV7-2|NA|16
CASSSSPIGDGETQYF
TGTGCCAGCAGCTCTTCACCGATAGGGGATGGAGAGACCCAGTACTTC
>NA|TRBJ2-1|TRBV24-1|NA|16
CATSDLDAGTYNEQFF
TGTGCCACCAGTGATTTGGATGCGGGGACCTACAATGAGCAGTTCTTC
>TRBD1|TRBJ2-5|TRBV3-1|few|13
CASSETGKETQYF
TGTGCCAGCAGCGAGACAGGGAAAGAGACCCAGTACTTC
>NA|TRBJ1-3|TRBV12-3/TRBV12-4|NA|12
CASSADGNTIYF
TGTGCCAGCAGTGCGGATGGAAACACCATATATTTT
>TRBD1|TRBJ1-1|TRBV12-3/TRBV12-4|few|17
CASSLVADRGENTEAFF
TGTGCCAGCAGTTTAGTGGCGGACAGGGGTGAGAACACTGAAGCTTTCTTT
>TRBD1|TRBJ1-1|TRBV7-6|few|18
CASSLAWGTGGDQDEAFF
TGTGCCAGCAGCTTAGCCTGGGGGACAGGGGGCGATCAGGATGAAGCTTTCTTT
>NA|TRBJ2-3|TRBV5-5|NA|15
CASSLGGQGRDTQYF
TGTGCCAGCAGCTTGGGCGGCCAAGGAAGGGATACGCAGTATTTT
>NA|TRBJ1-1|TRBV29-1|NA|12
CSVDMQSTEAFF
TGCAGCGTTGATATGCAGAGCACTGAAGCTTTCTTT
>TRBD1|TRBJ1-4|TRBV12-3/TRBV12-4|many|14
CASSPGQGLEKLFF
TGTGCCAGCAGCCCGGGACAGGGGCTGGAAAAACTGTTTTTT
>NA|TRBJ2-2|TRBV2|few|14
CASTDPRGFGELFF
TGTGCCAGCACAGATCCCAGGGGTTTCGGGGAGCTGTTTTTT
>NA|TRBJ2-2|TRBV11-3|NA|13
CASSLVLTGELFF
TGTGCCAGCAGCTTAGTATTAACTGGGGAGCTGTTTTTT
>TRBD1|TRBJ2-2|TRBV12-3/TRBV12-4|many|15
CASIDDRAYTGELFF
TGTGCCAGCATTGACGACAGGGCTTACACCGGGGAGCTGTTTTTT
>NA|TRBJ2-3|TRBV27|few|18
CASRDDKTAIRGPDTQYF
TGTGCCAGCAGGGACGACAAGACGGCTATTAGGGGTCCAGATACGCAGTATTTT
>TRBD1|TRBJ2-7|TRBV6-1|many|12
CASGTVNYEQYF
TGTGCCAGCGGGACAGTGAACTACGAGCAGTACTTC
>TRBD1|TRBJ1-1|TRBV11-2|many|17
CASSLQNRDRRYTEAFF
TGTGCCAGCAGCCTACAAAACCGGGACAGGAGGTACACTGAAGCTTTCTTT
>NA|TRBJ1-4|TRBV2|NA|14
CASSEGSTNEKLFF
TGTGCCAGCAGTGAGGGATCAACTAATGAAAAACTGTTTTTT
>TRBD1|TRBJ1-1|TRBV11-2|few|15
CASSLEGRTGREAFF
TGTGCCAGCAGCTTAGAGGGGCGGACAGGGAGGGAAGCTTTCTTT
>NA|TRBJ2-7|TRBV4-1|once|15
CASRQKWVGPYEQYF
TGCGCCAGCAGACAAAAATGGGTGGGGCCCTACGAGCAGTACTTC
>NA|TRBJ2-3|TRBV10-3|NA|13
CAISDIRTDTQYF
TGTGCCATCAGTGATATTCGCACAGATACGCAGTATTTT
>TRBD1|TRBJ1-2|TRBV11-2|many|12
CASSYTGDGYTF
TGTGCCAGCAGCTACACAGGGGATGGCTACACCTTC
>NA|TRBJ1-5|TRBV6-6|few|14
CASSYVPGAQPQHF
TGTGCCAGCAGTTACGTGCCAGGGGCTCAGCCCCAGCATTTT
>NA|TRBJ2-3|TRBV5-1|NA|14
CASKGYGMGDTQYF
TGCGCCAGCAAAGGGTACGGAATGGGAGATACGCAGTATTTT
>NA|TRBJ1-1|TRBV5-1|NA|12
CASTEAGGEAFF
TGCGCCAGCACGGAGGCAGGCGGTGAAGCTTTCTTT
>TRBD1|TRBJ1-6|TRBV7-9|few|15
CASSDRDRGNSPLHF
TGTGCCAGCAGCGACCGGGACAGGGGTAATTCACCCCTCCACTTT
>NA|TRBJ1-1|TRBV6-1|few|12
CASVRGNTEAFF
TGTGCCAGCGTGAGGGGGAACACTGAAGCTTTCTTT
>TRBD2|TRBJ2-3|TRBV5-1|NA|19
CASSSGLAGTRLNTDTQYF
TGCGCCAGCAGCTCGGGACTAGCGGGGACTCGGCTCAACACAGATACGCAGTATTTT
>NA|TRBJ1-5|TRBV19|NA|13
CASSRREYQPQHF
TGTGCCAGTAGTAGGCGGGAGTATCAGCCCCAGCATTTT
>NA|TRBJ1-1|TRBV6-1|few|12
CASSEEVNWAFF
TGTGCCAGCAGTGAAGAAGTGAATTGGGCTTTCTTT
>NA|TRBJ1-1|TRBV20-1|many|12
CSASTIGTEAFF
TGCAGTGCTTCGACGATAGGTACTGAAGCTTTCTTT